Each of the 3 T cell receptor beta chains below was sequenced from the same sample in a study of T cell clusters in autoimmune cytopenias. About 37,500 genome equivalents of blood DNA were amplified for TRB. Multiplex touch-down PCR amplified TRB using TRB-A and TRB-B pools in one tube. TCRdb reprocessed the multiplex PCR reads, keeping one entry per CDR3 protein, no DNA. The listing records 3,400 or so distinct CDR3 sequences. The same data also went into a second study, on T cell repertoires in aging, cancer and after chemotherapy.

Sequences were obtained from peripheral blood. These receptors came from a human donor in good health.

Considering frequency, this clonotype is medium-sized (0.01 to 0.1%). The rearrangement uses TRBV19 and TRBJ1-2; TCRdb's D gene call, TRBD1, goes unchecked for lack of DNA. The V gene's germline CDR1 is LNHDA and CDR2 SQIVND (reference sequence). This CDR3 comprises 14 residues. CDR3 sequence reads: CASSIGTGNYGYTF.

V is TRBV5-1 and J is TRBJ2-1; no DNA is available, so the TRBD1 call from TCRdb remains unchecked. The CDR3 runs 15 residues. CDR1 and CDR2 (germline): SGHRS, YFSETQ. CDR3 region: CASSLAGPRGGEQFF.

Frequency places this clonotype as medium-sized (0.01 to 0.1%). This chain links TRBV5-1 with TRBJ1-2; TCRdb picks TRBD1, but there is no DNA to check that call. There are 14 residues in the CDR3. The germline V gene has CDR1 SGHRS and CDR2 YFSETQ. The CDR3 loop is CASSKSQGSRGYTF.